This T cell receptor (beta chain) emerged from a study of T cell changes during pregnancy in multiple sclerosis (dated by TCRdb to the late 2010s). A note on the overall study: Changes in the T cell repertoire over the course of pregnancy were examined in this study in women with multiple sclerosis.

Libraries were prepared through the immunoSEQ multiplex PCR assay. Sourced from immuneACCESS, this table was stored by TCRdb with only in-frame sequences that have V and J called. A share of the clones is absent; for the studies checked, an unresolved V gene accounts for under half, and the remainder has no known explanation. The sample profile shows some 64,000 clones; approximately 92% of them were found once. 2.3% of the sample belongs to the ten largest clones. Points on this clone: There is no known antigen for this receptor. Base qualities were left out, and no much larger clone turns up one base away.

The receptor comes from a female donor with multiple sclerosis, enrolled in a pregnancy study. Material: peripheral blood, obtained in the first trimester of pregnancy.

CDR3 sequence: CASSLVRGQYEQYF. The DNA sequence is TGTGCCAGCAGTTTGGTCAGGGGGCAATACGAGCAGTACTTC. The sequence joins TRBV28 to TRBJ2-7; TRBD1 fits 8 bases in the junction. CDR1 MDHEN and CDR2 SYDVKM were looked up in the germline V gene. V has 3 bases trimmed and J has 4 bases trimmed; junction bases matching no gene number 5. From the cysteine through the phenylalanine, the CDR3 covers 14 amino acids. Kept here is only the CDR3 DNA, which spans 42 bases and is read in frame from base 1.